The clone carrying this TCR beta chain occurred many times. All patients reached thyroid surgery having received no treatment beforehand. The data stem from a study of metastatic and nonmetastatic thyroid tumors. Study-level information: The comparison covered peripheral blood and tumor or nodule tissue in malignant and benign thyroid patients.

TCRdb reprocessed the PCR reads via MiXCR. The data show 20,000 to 25,000 clones, roughly a quarter seen once. The sample taken for sequencing was tumor tissue. The receptor's source is a male donor with papillary thyroid cancer or a benign thyroid nodule (not recorded which). Some clones in this sample may be carry-over from other donors' samples.

CDR3 DNA sequence: TGTGCCAGCAGTGAGCCCGGGGAGCTGTTTTTT. This encodes CASSEPGELFF. The gene calls are TRBV6-2 or TRBV6-3 and TRBJ2-2; D is unclear. Trimming took off 5 bases at V and 6 bases at J, with 4 bases between the two ends. The germline V gene encodes CDR1 MNHEY and CDR2 SVGEGT. The length of the CDR3 is 11 residues.